Given below is one T cell receptor beta chain in context. Clones were sequenced by immunoSEQ multiplex PCR, and TCRdb holds only the in-frame ones, with some missing. The sample comprises 100,000 or so clones, about 90% of which are singletons, and 15% to 20% rests with the top ten. The CDR3 length is 20 residues. The germline V gene has CDR1 LGHDT and CDR2 YNNKEL (reference sequence). The V gene lost 6 bases and the J gene lost 4 bases, with 32 bases spanning the gap. This sample was included in a study of control samples from healthy donors and cancer patients. Sequencing was carried out using blood. J is TRBJ2-3 and V is TRBV3-1 (or the pseudogene TRBV3-2); a possible D gene is TRBD1 (6 bases). This clonotype was sampled from a woman between 45 and 65 years old in good health. The CDR3 loop is CASRAKSLQGTNLGADTQYF. In nucleotides, the CDR3 is TGTGCCAGCAGGGCCAAGAGTTTGCAGGGGACCAACCTCGGGGCAGATACGCAGTATTTT.